The 9 T cell receptor beta chains below were found in one sample sequenced in a study of blood T cell repertoires in COVID-19. Here immunoSEQ multiplex PCR was the method, and the copy in TCRdb shows in-frame clones only, minus some. In the table there are 150,000 to 200,000 clones, approximately 82% of which are singletons. The sequencing sample was made of peripheral blood. The source is a woman between 35 and 50 years old with COVID-19, enrolled during active disease.

J is TRBJ2-3 and V is TRBV7-3; D perhaps matches TRBD2 (5 bases). The germline V gene encodes CDR1 SGHTA and CDR2 FQGTGA. The CDR3 loop spans 15 amino acids. Trimming left V 0 bases short and J 2 bases short, with 9 bases between. CDR3 DNA sequence: TGTGCCAGCAGCTTAACCGGGATAAACACAGATACGCAGTATTTT. It specifies CASSLTGINTDTQYF. Full variable domain (rest looked up from reference TRBV7-3 and TRBJ2-3): GAGVSQTPSNKVTEKGKYVELRCDPISGHTALYWYRQSLGQGPEFLIYFQGTGAADDSGLPNDRFFAVRPEGSVSTLKIQRTERGDSAVYLCASSLTGINTDTQYFGPGTRLTVL.

J is TRBJ2-3 and V is TRBV7-9, with TRBD2 identical over 8 bases. Germline V lookup: CDR1 SEHNR, CDR2 FQNEAQ (reference sequence). CDR3 length: 15 residues. V shed 8 bases, J shed 0 bases, and the junction held 7 bases outside the gene matches. For the CDR3, the DNA is TGTGCCAGCGACCGGGGGGGCGCTAGCACAGATACGCAGTATTTT. Amino acids: CASDRGGASTDTQYF.

The V and J genes are TRBV19 and TRBJ2-3, with D tentatively TRBD1 (5 bases). The germline V gene has CDR1 LNHDA and CDR2 SQIVND (reference sequence). V was clipped by 3 bases and J by 6 bases, with 13 bases between them. This CDR3 comprises 14 residues. CDR3 sequence: CASSIRQGLDTQYF. The CDR3 coding sequence is TGTGCCAGTAGTATCAGGCAGGGTCTCGATACGCAGTATTTT. Full variable domain (outside the CDR3, taken from reference TRBV19 and TRBJ2-3): DGGITQSPKYLFRKEGQNVTLSCEQNLNHDAMYWYRQDPGQGLRLIYYSQIVNDFQKGDIAEGYSVSREKKESFPLTVTSAQKNPTAFYLCASSIRQGLDTQYFGPGTRLTVL.

V and J are TRBV14 and TRBJ2-5; D gene unclear. The CDR3 length is 13 residues. Germline assignment: CDR1 SGHDN and CDR2 FVKESK. Trimming took off 3 bases at V and 7 bases at J, with 12 bases between the two ends. CDR3 region: CASSHQITGTQYF. The DNA for the CDR3 is TGTGCCAGCAGCCACCAAATAACGGGGACCCAGTACTTC.

The gene calls are TRBV4-1 and TRBJ2-1; 14 nucleotides align to TRBD2. This CDR3 comprises 16 residues. The ends lost 6 bases at V and 9 bases at J; junction bases unmatched: 10. In germline, CDR1 is MGHRA, CDR2 YSYEKL. The CDR3 sequence: CASSPPGTSGRTEQFF. CDR3 in DNA: TGCGCCAGCAGTCCCCCAGGGACTAGCGGGAGAACTGAGCAGTTCTTC.

The rearrangement uses TRBV28 and TRBJ2-7; 9 bases line up with TRBD1. Germline loops: CDR1 MDHEN, CDR2 SYDVKM. The ends lost 6 bases at V and 6 bases at J; junction bases unmatched: 3. The CDR3 runs 12 residues. In nucleotides, the CDR3 is TGTGCCAGCAGCCGGGACAGGGTCGAGCAGTACTTC. The encoded protein is CASSRDRVEQYF.

The V gene is TRBV6-5, the J gene TRBJ1-2; 9 bases align to TRBD1. CDR1 MNHEY and CDR2 SVGAGI come from the germline V gene. The CDR3 loop spans 11 amino acids. J was trimmed by 8 bases and V by 8 bases; bases with no gene match: 3. CDR3 sequence reads: CASGTGKGYTF. DNA of the CDR3: TGTGCCAGCGGGACAGGGAAAGGCTACACCTTC.

The chain couples TRBV27 to TRBJ2-1, with 8 bases lining up with TRBD1. Germline CDR1 MNHEY, CDR2 SMNVEV (reference sequence). This CDR3 spans 15 amino acids. V shed 5 bases, J shed 7 bases, and the junction held 10 bases outside the gene matches. This chain's CDR3 is CASSPQGARRNEQFF. CDR3 sequence (DNA): TGTGCCAGCAGTCCCCAGGGGGCCCGGAGGAATGAGCAGTTCTTC.

Only a few counts were recorded for this clone. The rearrangement uses TRBV11-2 and TRBJ1-1, with no clear D. The V end was cut by 3 bases, the J end by 6 bases, with 11 bases between. Germline V gene data show CDR1 as SGHAT and CDR2 as FQNNGV. The CDR3 contains 13 residues. In DNA form, the CDR3 reads TGTGCCAGCAGCTTCACTACGGGTCCTGAAGCTTTCTTT. Protein product: CASSFTTGPEAFF.